Listed below are T cell receptor beta chains from one sample, sequenced in a study of blood T cell repertoires in COVID-19. Clones were read by immunoSEQ multiplex PCR, and TCRdb kept only the in-frame ones, dropping some. Altogether more than 250,000 clones are present, around 87% being singletons, with the ten largest covering less than 6%. Source material: PBMCs or T cells enriched from blood (not recorded which). The receptors shown here come from a woman aged 25 to 39 who had recovered from COVID-19. Both conserved end residues are part of each CDR3. The D gene is left open where the match is weak. Clone size is stated in some rows and not others, as once, few, many or a class when expanded.

clone size,J gene,CDR3 length,D gene,V gene,CDR3 protein,CDR3 DNA
NA,TRBJ1-1,16,TRBD1,TRBV28,CASSPPLQGAYTEAFF,TGTGCCAGCAGTCCACCCTTACAGGGGGCGTATACTGAAGCTTTCTTT
NA,TRBJ1-4,13,NA,TRBV12-3/TRBV12-4,CASSLGEGEKLFF,TGTGCCAGCAGTTTAGGGGAGGGAGAAAAACTGTTTTTT
NA,TRBJ1-3,16,NA,TRBV4-1,CARSQGGGKTGNTIYF,TGCGCCCGCAGCCAAGGGGGGGGTAAGACTGGAAACACCATATATTTT
NA,TRBJ1-2,14,TRBD1,TRBV19,CASCLGQDNYGYTF,TGTGCCAGTTGCTTGGGACAGGACAACTATGGCTACACCTTC
NA,TRBJ1-5,15,NA,TRBV24-1,CATSDSSGRDQPQHF,TGTGCCACCAGTGATTCGTCCGGGAGGGATCAGCCCCAGCATTTT
NA,TRBJ1-4,15,NA,TRBV19,CASSSDRTTNEKLFF,TGTGCCAGTAGTTCAGACAGAACAACTAATGAAAAACTGTTTTTT
NA,TRBJ2-1,15,TRBD2,TRBV2,CASEISGGSYNEQFF,TGTGCCAGCGAAATCAGCGGGGGGAGCTACAATGAGCAGTTCTTC
NA,TRBJ1-1,10,NA,TRBV29-1,CSDHSNEAFF,TGCAGCGATCACTCAAATGAAGCTTTCTTT
NA,TRBJ2-5,12,NA,TRBV2,CASSGRGETQYF,TGTGCCAGCAGCGGCAGGGGCGAGACCCAGTACTTC
few,TRBJ1-5,16,TRBD1,TRBV24-1,CATSPQGQGVNQPQHF,TGTGCCACCAGTCCTCAGGGACAGGGGGTAAATCAGCCCCAGCATTTT
NA,TRBJ2-5,14,TRBD1,TRBV30,CAWSVYGGQGVPYF,TGTGCCTGGAGTGTATATGGGGGCCAGGGGGTCCCGTACTTC
NA,TRBJ1-1,14,NA,TRBV5-1,CASRSSRGNTEAFF,TGCGCCAGCAGGTCCTCCAGGGGGAACACTGAAGCTTTCTTT
once,TRBJ1-2,11,NA,TRBV10-3,CAAQGVDGYTF,TGTGCCGCACAGGGTGTTGATGGCTACACCTTC
NA,TRBJ1-2,15,NA,TRBV18,CASSPGRGAGDGYTF,TGTGCCAGCTCGCCAGGTCGGGGGGCAGGCGATGGCTACACCTTC
NA,TRBJ1-2,13,NA,TRBV5-4,CASSLNRIYGYTF,TGTGCCAGCAGCTTGAACAGGATCTATGGCTACACCTTC
once,TRBJ1-1,13,NA,TRBV10-3,CAIRGRVNTEAFF,TGTGCCATCAGAGGGAGGGTGAACACTGAAGCTTTCTTT
NA,TRBJ1-2,13,TRBD1,TRBV9,CASITTGGDGYTF,TGTGCCAGCATCACAACAGGGGGAGATGGCTACACCTTC
NA,TRBJ2-7,15,TRBD2,TRBV3-1/TRBV3-2,CASSPSGGAPGPTYF,TGTGCCAGCAGCCCTAGCGGGGGGGCTCCTGGGCCCACTTACTTC
NA,TRBJ2-3,16,TRBD2,TRBV5-1,CASSLGLGGAPDTQYF,TGCGCCAGCAGCTTGGGTCTCGGGGGGGCCCCAGATACGCAGTATTTT
NA,TRBJ1-1,15,NA,TRBV10-2,CASSDLGVSNTEAFF,TGCGCCAGCAGTGACCTAGGCGTCTCGAACACTGAAGCTTTCTTT
NA,TRBJ2-2,16,TRBD1,TRBV2,CASSDGQGAYTGELFF,TGTGCCAGCAGTGATGGACAGGGGGCCTACACCGGGGAGCTGTTTTTT
few,TRBJ1-2,14,TRBD1,TRBV2,CASRRTGDDPGYTF,TGTGCCAGCAGGCGGACAGGGGACGACCCCGGCTACACCTTC
NA,TRBJ1-3,15,NA,TRBV19,CASSIDLATGNTIYF,TGTGCCAGTAGTATAGATCTTGCTACCGGAAACACCATATATTTT
NA,TRBJ1-5,15,TRBD1,TRBV7-9,CASSTGGELNQPQHF,TGTGCCAGCAGCACAGGGGGTGAACTCAATCAGCCCCAGCATTTT
once,TRBJ2-7,13,NA,TRBV3-1/TRBV3-2,CASSPVDSYEQYF,TGTGCCAGCAGCCCCGTTGACAGTTACGAGCAGTACTTC
NA,TRBJ1-5,16,NA,TRBV4-1,CASSPVTRGASQPQHF,TGCGCCAGCAGCCCTGTGACTCGGGGGGCGAGTCAGCCCCAGCATTTT
NA,TRBJ1-6,18,NA,TRBV2,CASSETQGWASYNSPLHF,TGTGCCAGCAGTGAGACGCAGGGTTGGGCATCCTATAATTCACCCCTCCACTTT
NA,TRBJ1-2,14,NA,TRBV18,CASSPSRDLGGYTF,TGTGCCAGCTCACCAAGCAGGGATCTTGGCGGCTACACCTTC
NA,TRBJ1-4,14,TRBD1,TRBV4-1,CASSQRGQDEKLFF,TGCGCCAGCAGCCAAAGGGGGCAGGATGAAAAACTGTTTTTT
NA,TRBJ2-2,14,TRBD1,TRBV5-1,CATRDRVGTGELFF,TGCGCCACCCGGGACAGGGTTGGCACCGGGGAGCTGTTTTTT